These 14 T cell receptor beta chains were sequenced from one sample in a study of T-cell reconstitution after alpha-beta-depleted transplantation in children. Researchers prepared the TCRbeta library using unique molecular identifiers, the study reports. Via MiXCR, TCRdb re-called the PCR reads, giving one row per CDR3 protein. The repertoire holds approximately 510,000 distinct CDR3 sequences, with about 18% as singletons. Material: PBMCs from the stem cell graft donor, obtained from the stem cell graft. These receptors all stem from a human donor who donated a stem cell graft to a child with acute lymphoblastic leukemia.

This clonotype was observed a handful of times. This sequence joins TRBV15 and TRBJ2-2, with TRBD1 as a possible D gene (5 bases). Germline V gene lookup returns CDR1 LNHNV and CDR2 YYDKDF (reference sequence). The CDR3 has 13 residues. V lost 5 bases and J lost 4, with 8 bases in between. CDR3 DNA sequence: TGTGCCACCAGCCCCCAGGGCACCGGGGAGCTGTTTTTT. Translating it yields CATSPQGTGELFF.

The V and J genes are TRBV5-4 and TRBJ2-1, with 8 bases identical to TRBD2. With V trimmed by 4 bases and J by 2 bases, 8 bases remained unmatched. Germline V CDR1 and CDR2: SGHNT, YYREEE (reference sequence). CDR3 length: 16 residues. CDR3 protein: CASSKTAGDAYNEQFF. CDR3 coding DNA: TGTGCCAGCAGCAAAACAGCGGGAGACGCCTACAATGAGCAGTTCTTC.

The chain combines TRBV3-1 with TRBJ2-1; 13 positions match TRBD2. CDR1 LGHDT and CDR2 YNNKEL come from the germline V gene (reference sequence). The trim removed 0 bases at V and 11 bases at J, leaving 4 bases unmatched. The length of the CDR3 is 15 residues. CDR3 coding DNA: TGTGCCAGCAGCCAAGATCCGGGACTAGCGGGACAGCAGTTCTTC. Translating it yields CASSQDPGLAGQQFF.

The rearrangement joins TRBV7-6 to TRBJ2-1, with D possibly TRBD1 on 6 matching bases. Germline V gene data show CDR1 as SGHVS and CDR2 as FNYEAQ. The CDR3 spans 16 residues. V lost 3 bases and J 0 bases, leaving 12 bases between the germline ends. The CDR3 DNA follows: TGTGCCAGCAGCTTCAACCAGGGGAGCTCCTACAATGAGCAGTTCTTC. Translating it yields CASSFNQGSSYNEQFF.

A few counts support this clonotype. DNA for the CDR3: TGTGCCAGCAGCTTAGTGGGGGAGTTGGTGGGAGGCTACACCTTC. Translating gives CASSLVGELVGGYTF. V gene TRBV7-2 combines with J gene TRBJ1-2; D perhaps matches TRBD1 (5 bases). This CDR3 contains 15 residues. V dropped 1 base and J dropped 8 bases, with 17 bases sitting between them. Germline V gives CDR1 SGHTA, CDR2 FQGNSA.

This clonotype was found a few times. The chain couples TRBV5-5 to TRBJ2-3; D remains unclear. V was trimmed by 1 base and J by 0 bases, leaving 6 bases between them. This CDR3 region has 14 residues. Germline V gene sequence: CDR1 SGHKS, CDR2 YYEKEE (reference sequence). In DNA form, the CDR3 reads TGTGCCAGCAGCTTGACTACTAGCACAGATACGCAGTATTTT. Protein product: CASSLTTSTDTQYF. The whole variable domain, remainder taken from reference TRBV5-5 and TRBJ2-3, is DAGVTQSPTHLIKTRGQQVTLRCSPISGHKSVSWYQQVLGQGPQFIFQYYEKEERGRGNFPDRFSARQFPNYSSELNVNALLLGDSALYLCASSLTTSTDTQYFGPGTRLTVL.

This chain links TRBV7-3 with TRBJ1-2; 9 bases fit TRBD1. The V gene end was trimmed by 5 bases and the J gene end by 8 bases; junction bases not matched to a gene: 9. The CDR3 covers 14 residues. Per germline, CDR1 SGHTA and CDR2 FQGTGA. CDR3 protein: CASSPGQGLGGYTF. CDR3 nucleotide sequence: TGTGCCAGCAGCCCGGGACAGGGATTGGGCGGCTACACCTTC.

This clonotype was seen a few times. The rearrangement uses TRBV6-1 and TRBJ1-5; 7 bases are shared with TRBD1. In germline, CDR1 is MNHNS, CDR2 SASEGT. V shed 7 bases, J shed 7 bases, and the junction held 10 bases outside the gene matches. The CDR3 covers 14 residues. CDR3 nucleotides: TGTGCCAGCATTCACGACAGGGAAAGACAGCCCCAGCATTTT. Protein: CASIHDRERQPQHF.

This clonotype was detected only a few times. The chain has TRBV5-1 and TRBJ2-3; D might be TRBD2 (6 bases). CDR3 length equals 16 residues. Trimming removed 0 bases at V and 2 bases at J, with 13 bases between. Germline CDR1 reads SGHRS; CDR2 reads YFSETQ. In DNA, the CDR3 is TGCGCCAGCAGCTTGGGCCAGGGAGGACCCACAGATACGCAGTATTTT. It codes for CASSLGQGGPTDTQYF.

In DNA, the CDR3 is TGTGCCAGCAGTCCGGACCTTAACTACGAGCAGTACTTC. Translated, it gives CASSPDLNYEQYF. The chain uses TRBV27 and TRBJ2-7; D not certain. This CDR3 has 13 amino acids. The germline CDR1 and CDR2 sequences are MNHEY and SMNVEV (reference sequence). The V end was cut by 5 bases, the J end by 3 bases, with 11 bases between.

There are a few counts of this clonotype. The chain uses TRBV5-1 and TRBJ2-7; perhaps D is TRBD1 or TRBD2 (6 bases each). V lost 4 bases, J lost 2 bases, and 10 bases lay in between. This CDR3 is built from 13 residues. Germline lookup yields CDR1 SGHRS and CDR2 YFSETQ. The CDR3 DNA is TGCGCCAGCAGCCGGGGGCCAGCCTACGAGCAGTACTTC. Its translation: CASSRGPAYEQYF.

This clonotype was seen only a few times. The chain is built from TRBV7-9 and TRBJ2-1, with TRBD2 matching over 13 bases. Per the germline V gene, CDR1 is SEHNR and CDR2 is FQNEAQ (reference sequence). J gave up 7 bases and V 4 bases, and 4 bases lay outside the gene matches. This CDR3 has 15 residues. The CDR3 loop is CASSYGTSGTNEQFF. The CDR3 region has the DNA TGTGCCAGCAGCTACGGGACTAGCGGGACTAATGAGCAGTTCTTC.

The chain has TRBV29-1 and TRBJ1-5, with D maybe TRBD1 (6 bases). V lost 6 bases to trimming and J lost 2 bases, with 17 bases between them. Germline assignment: CDR1 SQVTM and CDR2 ANQGSEA. The CDR3 is made up of 15 amino acids. CDR3 loop: CSVLLTGFGNQPQHF. CDR3 bases: TGCAGCGTCCTGCTAACAGGGTTCGGCAATCAGCCCCAGCATTTT.

This chain links TRBV10-2 with TRBJ1-2, with TRBD1 identical over 7 bases. Trimming cost V 3 bases and J 8 bases; bases outside gene matches: 12. The CDR3 consists of 15 residues. Germline CDR1 WSHSY, CDR2 SAAADI. The CDR3 DNA sequence: TGCGCCAGCAGTGACAGGGGCCACAGGGGAGACGGCTACACCTTC. It codes for CASSDRGHRGDGYTF.